A selection of T cell receptor beta chains follows, all from one sample in a study of CXCR3-negative and CXCR3-positive naive CD8 T cells. Using the 5' RACE reads, TCRdb records one entry per CDR3 protein without DNA. The table counts 150,000 to 180,000 distinct CDR3 sequences; 0.49% lies in the top ten. Sequenced input: naive CXCR3+ CD8+ T cells from blood. The receptors originated from a human donor in good health. Some clones in this sample may be carry-over from other donors' samples. Both conserved end residues are part of each CDR3. Fields, in order: V gene, J gene, CDR3 protein.

V: TRBV24-1; J: TRBJ2-7; CDR3: CATSARNSPYEQYF
V: TRBV11-2; J: TRBJ2-5; CDR3: CASSLFFDDRETQYF
V: TRBV20-1; J: TRBJ2-1; CDR3: CSARDRLTSGKDNEQFF
V: TRBV7-9; J: TRBJ2-1; CDR3: CASSATGVSNNEQFF
V: TRBV20-1; J: TRBJ1-1; CDR3: CSARGGTEAFF
V: TRBV6-2/TRBV6-3; J: TRBJ2-2; CDR3: CASSYSASGGELFF
V: TRBV7-9; J: TRBJ1-2; CDR3: CASSLAPGGYYGYTF
V: TRBV28; J: TRBJ1-1; CDR3: CASSPPPGTEAFF
V: TRBV7-3; J: TRBJ2-5; CDR3: CASSPGLADQETQYF
V: TRBV11-2; J: TRBJ2-1; CDR3: CASSSSIFQQFF
V: TRBV29-1; J: TRBJ2-2; CDR3: CSVEGAGRAAGELFF
V: TRBV21-1; J: TRBJ2-7; CDR3: CASSYLAGDHRGSYEQYF
V: TRBV19; J: TRBJ2-1; CDR3: CASSLSSGRYNEQFF
V: TRBV30; J: TRBJ2-1; CDR3: CAWSESSSYNEQFF
V: TRBV29-1; J: TRBJ2-7; CDR3: CSVDTGSSYEQYF
V: TRBV19; J: TRBJ1-4; CDR3: CASNPRGQGGEKLFF